This entry features one T cell receptor beta chain sequence. The target of this receptor is not known. It has no much larger one-base neighbor in the sample; base qualities were not kept. The data stem from a study of technical replicates of blood from several donors (TCRdb year 2017). Libraries were prepared through the immunoSEQ multiplex PCR assay. TCRdb took over this immuneACCESS table, retaining in-frame rearrangements with V and J assigned. Such tables are incomplete; in checked studies, under half of the missing clones stem from an unresolved V gene, and the remainder is unexplained. Present in this sample are almost 85,000 clones, about 97% of which were seen just once. Clones ranked in the top ten supply approximately 0.2% of the sample. The CDR3 sequence holds 12 residues, the cysteine and phenylalanine included. Only CDR3 DNA remains: 36 bases, in frame from the first base. V drops 4 bases and J drops 1 base, leaving 5 bases in between. Based on the germline V gene, the CDR1 and CDR2 sequences are SGHRS and YFSETQ.

The rearrangement combines TRBV5-1 with TRBJ1-1; the D segment cannot be called with confidence. What was sequenced was T cells isolated from PBMCs. The TCR originated in a human donor in good health. The CDR3 region reads CASSPGNTEAFF. At the DNA level, the sequence is TGCGCCAGCAGCCCAGGGAACACTGAAGCTTTCTTT.